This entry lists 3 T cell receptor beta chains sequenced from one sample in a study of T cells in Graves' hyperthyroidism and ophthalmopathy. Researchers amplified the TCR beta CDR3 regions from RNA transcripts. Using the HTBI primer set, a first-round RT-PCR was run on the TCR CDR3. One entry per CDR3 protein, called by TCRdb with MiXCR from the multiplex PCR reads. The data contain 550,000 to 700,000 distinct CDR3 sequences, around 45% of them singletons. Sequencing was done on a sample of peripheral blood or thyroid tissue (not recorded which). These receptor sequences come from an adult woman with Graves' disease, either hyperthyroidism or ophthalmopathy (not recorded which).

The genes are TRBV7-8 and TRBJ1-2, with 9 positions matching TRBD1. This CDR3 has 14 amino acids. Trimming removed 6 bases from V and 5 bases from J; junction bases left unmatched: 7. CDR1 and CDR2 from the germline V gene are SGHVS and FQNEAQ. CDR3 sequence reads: CASRPMGQGYGYTF. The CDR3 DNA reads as TGTGCCAGCAGACCGATGGGACAGGGATATGGCTACACCTTC.

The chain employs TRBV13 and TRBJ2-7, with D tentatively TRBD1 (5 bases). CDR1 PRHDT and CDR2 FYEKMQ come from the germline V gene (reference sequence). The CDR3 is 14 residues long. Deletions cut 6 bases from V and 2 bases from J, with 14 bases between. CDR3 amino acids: CASSEPRAPYEQYF. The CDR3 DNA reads TGTGCCAGCAGTGAACCCAGGGCCCCCTACGAGCAGTACTTC.

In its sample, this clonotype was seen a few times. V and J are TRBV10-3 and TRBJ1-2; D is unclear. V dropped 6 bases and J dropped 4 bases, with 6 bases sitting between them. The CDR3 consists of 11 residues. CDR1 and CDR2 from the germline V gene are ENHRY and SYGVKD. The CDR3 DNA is TGTGCCATCAGGGTGATCTATGGCTACACCTTC. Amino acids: CAIRVIYGYTF.